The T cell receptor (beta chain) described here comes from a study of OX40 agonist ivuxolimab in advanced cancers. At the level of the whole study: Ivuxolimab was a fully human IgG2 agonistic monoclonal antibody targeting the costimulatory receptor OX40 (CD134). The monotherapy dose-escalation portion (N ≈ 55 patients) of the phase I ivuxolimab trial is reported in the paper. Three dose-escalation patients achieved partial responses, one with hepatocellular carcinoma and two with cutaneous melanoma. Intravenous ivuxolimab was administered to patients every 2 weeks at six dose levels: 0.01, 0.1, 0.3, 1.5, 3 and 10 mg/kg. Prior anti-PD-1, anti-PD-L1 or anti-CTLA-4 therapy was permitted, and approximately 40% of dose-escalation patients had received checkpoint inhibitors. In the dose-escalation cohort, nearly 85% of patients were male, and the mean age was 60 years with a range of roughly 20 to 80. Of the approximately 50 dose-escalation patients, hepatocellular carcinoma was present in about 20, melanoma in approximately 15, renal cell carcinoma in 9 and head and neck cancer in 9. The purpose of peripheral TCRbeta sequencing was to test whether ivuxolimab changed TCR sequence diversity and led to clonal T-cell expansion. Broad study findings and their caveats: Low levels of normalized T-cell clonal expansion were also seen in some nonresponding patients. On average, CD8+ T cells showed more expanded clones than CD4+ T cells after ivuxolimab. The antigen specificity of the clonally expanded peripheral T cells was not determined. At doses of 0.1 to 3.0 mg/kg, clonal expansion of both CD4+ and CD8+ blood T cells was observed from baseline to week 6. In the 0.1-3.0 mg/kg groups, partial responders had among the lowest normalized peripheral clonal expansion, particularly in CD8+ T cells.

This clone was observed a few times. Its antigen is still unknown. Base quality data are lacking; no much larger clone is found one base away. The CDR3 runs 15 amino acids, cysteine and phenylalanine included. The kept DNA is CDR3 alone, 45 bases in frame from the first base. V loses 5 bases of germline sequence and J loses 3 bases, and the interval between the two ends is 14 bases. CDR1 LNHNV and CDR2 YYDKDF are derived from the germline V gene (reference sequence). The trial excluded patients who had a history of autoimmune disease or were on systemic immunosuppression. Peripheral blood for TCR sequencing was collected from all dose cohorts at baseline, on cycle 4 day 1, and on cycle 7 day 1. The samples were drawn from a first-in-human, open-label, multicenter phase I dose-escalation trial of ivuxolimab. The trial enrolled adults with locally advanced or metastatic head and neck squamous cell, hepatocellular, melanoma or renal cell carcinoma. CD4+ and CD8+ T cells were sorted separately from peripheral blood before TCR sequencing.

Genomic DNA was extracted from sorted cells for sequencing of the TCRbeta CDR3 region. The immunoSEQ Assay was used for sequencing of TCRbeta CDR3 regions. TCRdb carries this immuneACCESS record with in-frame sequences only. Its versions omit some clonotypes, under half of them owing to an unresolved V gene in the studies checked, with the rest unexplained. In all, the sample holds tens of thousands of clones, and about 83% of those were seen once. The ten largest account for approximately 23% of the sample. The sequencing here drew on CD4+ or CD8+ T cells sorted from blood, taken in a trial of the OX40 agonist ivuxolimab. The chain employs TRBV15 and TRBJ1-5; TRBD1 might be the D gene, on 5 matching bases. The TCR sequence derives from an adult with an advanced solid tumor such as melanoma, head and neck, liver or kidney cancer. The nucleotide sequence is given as TGTGCCACCAGCCCAGGGCCTCCGACCAATCAGCCCCAGCATTTT. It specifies CATSPGPPTNQPQHF.